The 20 T cell receptor beta chains in this list originate from one sample, sequenced in a study of CD8+ T cells in alopecia areata. Treatment reported: oral pan-JAK inhibitor, 5-10 mg twice daily. RNA was extracted and reverse transcribed into cDNA as the sequencing template. TCRdb's copy holds only in-frame clones and misses some; the assay was immunoSEQ multiplex PCR. The table has around 190,000 clones, roughly three fifths seen once. The sequences come from CD4+ T cells sorted from blood, collected around week 50, from a patient treated with tofacitinib. The origin of the receptors is a human donor with alopecia areata.

This chain joins TRBV7-2 and TRBJ2-5; unclear D gene. Germline CDR1 SGHTA, CDR2 FQGNSA. The V end lost 0 bases, the J end lost 5 bases, and 10 bases lay between the germline ends. This CDR3 comprises 14 residues. In DNA form, the CDR3 reads TGTGCCAGCAGCTTAGCTATCTCTTCGGAGACCCAGTACTTC. This sequence encodes CASSLAISSETQYF.

The J gene is TRBJ2-3, the V gene TRBV7-9; D is ambiguous. The germline V gene encodes CDR1 SEHNR and CDR2 FQNEAQ (reference sequence). V lost 3 bases and J lost 1, with 8 bases in between. The CDR3 has 14 residues. Here the CDR3 DNA reads TGTGCCAGCAGCTTGAGTGGGGGCACAGATACGCAGTATTTT. Translating it yields CASSLSGGTDTQYF.

This chain connects TRBV5-1 to TRBJ2-7; no definite D call. The CDR3 is 11 residues long. V was shortened by 0 bases and J by 3 bases, with 1 base between the two germline ends. Looked up from germline, CDR1 is SGHRS and CDR2 is YFSETQ. Here the CDR3 DNA reads TGCGCCAGCAGCTTGGACTACGAGCAGTACTTC. This codes for CASSLDYEQYF. The variable domain in full, completed from reference TRBV5-1 and TRBJ2-7, reads KAGVTQTPRYLIKTRGQQVTLSCSPISGHRSVSWYQQTPGQGLQFLFEYFSETQRNKGNFPGRFSGRQFSNSRSEMNVSTLELGDSALYLCASSLDYEQYFGPGTRLTVT.

The rearrangement uses TRBV29-1 and TRBJ1-2; D possibly corresponds to TRBD1 (6 bases). The CDR3 runs to 12 residues. Trimming left V 7 bases short and J 4 bases short, with 13 bases between. Looked up from germline, CDR1 is SQVTM and CDR2 is ANQGSEA. The CDR3 loop reads CSANRVVYGYTF. For the CDR3, the DNA is TGCAGCGCCAACAGGGTTGTCTATGGCTACACCTTC. Drawing the rest from reference TRBV29-1 and TRBJ1-2, the complete variable domain is SAVISQKPSRDICQRGTSLTIQCQVDSQVTMMFWYRQQPGQSLTLIATANQGSEATYESGFVIDKFPISRPNLTFSTLTVSNMSPEDSSIYLCSANRVVYGYTFGSGTRLTVV.

The chain is built from TRBV14 and TRBJ1-2, with D perhaps matching TRBD1 (5 bases). Trimming left V 0 bases short and J 3 bases short, with 11 bases between. The CDR3 loop spans 15 amino acids. Per germline, CDR1 SGHDN and CDR2 FVKESK. The CDR3 spells CASSQDLNRHYGYTF. CDR3 nucleotides: TGTGCCAGCAGCCAAGACCTGAACAGGCACTATGGCTACACCTTC.

V usage is TRBV30 and J usage is TRBJ1-6; maybe TRBD1 (5 bases). CDR1 GTSNPN and CDR2 SVGIG come from the germline V gene (reference sequence). The length of the CDR3 is 14 residues. V gave up 0 bases and J gave up 10 bases, with 13 bases separating them. The CDR3 sequence: CAWSVSGSESPLHF. CDR3 DNA sequence: TGTGCCTGGAGTGTATCAGGGTCGGAATCACCCCTCCACTTT.

The chain uses TRBV18 and TRBJ1-2, with D unclear. The CDR3 runs 15 residues. The V end was cut by 6 bases, the J end by 6 bases, with 20 bases between. CDR1 is KGHSH and CDR2 is LQKENI in the germline V gene. The CDR3 region is CASSPREGKGDGYTF. The CDR3 bases are TGTGCCAGCTCCCCCCGAGAGGGCAAGGGTGATGGCTACACCTTC.

The rearrangement links TRBV27 to TRBJ2-7; possibly TRBD2 for D (6 bases). V lost 5 bases, J lost 9 bases, and 23 bases lay in between. The CDR3 contains 15 residues. Germline CDR1 and CDR2: MNHEY and SMNVEV (reference sequence). The CDR3: CASSTAGTPTGGQYF. DNA for the CDR3: TGTGCCAGCAGTACTGCCGGGACTCCCACCGGCGGGCAGTACTTC.

The J gene is TRBJ2-2, the V gene TRBV5-1, with D unresolved. CDR1 and CDR2 (germline): SGHRS, YFSETQ. Trimming shortened V by 6 bases and J by 0 bases, and 9 bases separated the two germline ends. This CDR3 is 14 amino acids long. The CDR3 is CASNLGSNTGELFF. As DNA, the CDR3 is TGCGCCAGCAATCTCGGCTCGAACACCGGGGAGCTGTTTTTT.

The chain employs TRBV30 and TRBJ1-6; D unresolved. This CDR3 spans 13 amino acids. V lost 2 bases and J 7 bases, leaving 9 bases between the germline ends. The germline V gene has CDR1 GTSNPN and CDR2 SVGIG (reference sequence). Here the CDR3 reads CAWSQAGNSPLHF. The CDR3 DNA is TGTGCCTGGAGTCAAGCGGGAAATTCACCCCTCCACTTT.

The V gene is TRBV29-1, the J gene TRBJ2-7; D is uncertain. The CDR3 runs 11 residues. Per germline, CDR1 SQVTM and CDR2 ANQGSEA. V gave up 6 bases and J gave up 5 bases, with 11 bases separating them. CDR3 in DNA: TGCAGCGTCTCTGTCGTGAACGAGCAGTACTTC. As protein: CSVSVVNEQYF.

V and J are TRBV29-1 and TRBJ1-4; D gene uncertain. In germline, CDR1 is SQVTM, CDR2 ANQGSEA. The CDR3 spans 13 residues. The V gene lost 7 bases and the J gene lost 0 bases, with 9 bases spanning the gap. The CDR3 sequence is CSGRMATNEKLFF. CDR3 bases: TGCAGCGGACGGATGGCAACTAATGAAAAACTGTTTTTT.

This chain joins TRBV6-6 and TRBJ2-3; 7 nucleotides line up with TRBD2. Germline V CDR1 and CDR2: MNHNY, SVGAGI (reference sequence). The trim removed 4 bases at V and 2 bases at J, leaving 3 bases unmatched. This CDR3 spans 14 amino acids. CDR3 DNA sequence: TGTGCCAGCAGTTGGGGGACTATCACAGATACGCAGTATTTT. This sequence encodes CASSWGTITDTQYF.

As regards this clone: The junction and the germline gene differ at one end; a read error may be behind it. The chain has TRBV2 and TRBJ1-2, with D possibly TRBD1 on 6 matching bases. CDR3 length: 14 amino acids. Germline CDR1 is SNHLY and CDR2 is FYNNEI. Here the CDR3 DNA reads TGTGCCAGCAGGGAAGGACAGATGGTTTATGGCTACACCTTC. Amino acid sequence: CASREGQMVYGYTF.

J is TRBJ1-1 and V is TRBV2; D is uncertain. The CDR3 has 13 residues. CDR1 is SNHLY and CDR2 is FYNNEI in the germline V gene. V was trimmed by 6 bases and J by 1 base, leaving 9 bases between them. The CDR3 loop is CASSQAPNTEAFF. The CDR3 DNA follows: TGTGCCAGCAGCCAGGCACCGAACACTGAAGCTTTCTTT.

This chain uses TRBV7-7 with TRBJ2-5; 9 positions agree with TRBD2. The V segment lost 1 base and the J segment 5 bases; nucleotides outside the gene matches: 14. Looked up from germline, CDR1 is SSHAT and CDR2 is FNYEAQ (reference sequence). CDR3 length: 18 residues. Here the CDR3 reads CASSLGSFGSGGGETQYF. CDR3 DNA sequence: TGTGCCAGCAGCTTAGGGAGTTTTGGTAGCGGGGGAGGTGAGACCCAGTACTTC.

The sample holds a few counts of this clone. The V call is TRBV5-6, the J call TRBJ1-2; 7 bases align to TRBD1. There are 16 residues in the CDR3. J lost 5 bases, V lost 2 bases, and 12 bases had no gene match. Germline lookup yields CDR1 SGHDT and CDR2 YYEEEE. CDR3 loop: CASSLGGAVRLYGYTF. DNA for the CDR3: TGTGCCAGCAGCTTAGGGGGCGCGGTCAGGTTGTATGGCTACACCTTC.

This clone showed up just once. The chain carries TRBV27 and TRBJ2-1; tentative D call: TRBD2 (6 bases). The CDR3 runs to 13 residues. With 8 bases removed from V and 7 bases from J, the gap between germline ends came to 15 bases. Germline V CDR1 and CDR2: MNHEY, SMNVEV (reference sequence). The CDR3 DNA follows: TGTGCCAGCGAGGGGACTGTGGGGAATGAGCAGTTCTTC. Translating gives CASEGTVGNEQFF.

J is TRBJ2-1 and V is TRBV7-2, with 7 bases that match TRBD2. V lost 5 bases, J lost 0 bases, and 4 bases stayed unmatched. The CDR3 is 15 amino acids. In germline, CDR1 is SGHTA, CDR2 FQGNSA. CDR3: CASSGTTSSYNEQFF. Here the CDR3 DNA reads TGTGCCAGCAGCGGGACTACTAGCTCCTACAATGAGCAGTTCTTC.

V and J are TRBV30 and TRBJ1-1; D unclear. The V end lost 0 bases, the J end lost 1 base, and 9 bases lay between the germline ends. The CDR3 runs 14 residues. CDR1 and CDR2 (germline): GTSNPN, SVGIG (reference sequence). CDR3 DNA: TGTGCCTGGAGTGTGAGTATCAGGAACACTGAAGCTTTCTTT. Translating it yields CAWSVSIRNTEAFF.